The clone carrying this TCR beta chain occurred once. TCRdb keeps only in-frame clones here, not all; method: immunoSEQ multiplex PCR. The sample has roughly 63,000 clones; more than 80% are singletons. The data stem from a study of cytomegalovirus exposure and HLA in healthy donors. Germline V gene lookup returns CDR1 MNHEY and CDR2 SVGAGI. Trimming took off 2 bases at V and 1 base at J, with 8 bases between the two ends. The CDR3 totals 14 residues. This chain connects TRBV6-5 to TRBJ1-1; D unresolved. Sequenced sample: PBMCs. The TCR was taken from a woman aged 18 to 35 in good health and CMV-seronegative. The CDR3 DNA sequence: TGTGCCAGCAGTTACGTGCGGGGGAACACTGAAGCTTTCTTT. Amino acid sequence: CASSYVRGNTEAFF.